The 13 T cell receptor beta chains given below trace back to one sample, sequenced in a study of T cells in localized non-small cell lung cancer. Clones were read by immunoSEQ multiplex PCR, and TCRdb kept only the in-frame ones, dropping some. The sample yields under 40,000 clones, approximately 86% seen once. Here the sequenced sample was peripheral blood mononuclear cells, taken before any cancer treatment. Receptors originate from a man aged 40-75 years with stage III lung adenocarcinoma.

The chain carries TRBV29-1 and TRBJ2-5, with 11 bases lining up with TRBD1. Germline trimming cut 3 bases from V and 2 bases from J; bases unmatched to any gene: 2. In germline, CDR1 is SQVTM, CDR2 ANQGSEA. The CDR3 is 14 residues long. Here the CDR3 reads CSVEGQGGQETQYF. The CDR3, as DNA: TGCAGCGTTGAGGGACAGGGGGGTCAAGAGACCCAGTACTTC.

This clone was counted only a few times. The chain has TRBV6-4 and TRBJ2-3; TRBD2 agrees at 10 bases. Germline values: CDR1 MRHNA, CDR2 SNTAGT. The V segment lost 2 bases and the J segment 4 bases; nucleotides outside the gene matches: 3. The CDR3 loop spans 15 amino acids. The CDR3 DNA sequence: TGTGCCAGCAGTGACGAGGGACTAGCGTCAGATACGCAGTATTTT. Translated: CASSDEGLASDTQYF.

The CDR3 bases are TGTGCCAGCAGTGTTATAGACCAGTACTTC. Protein sequence: CASSVIDQYF. The chain carries TRBV2 and TRBJ2-5; D remains unclear. Trimming took 4 bases from V and 10 from J, leaving 7 bases between them. The V gene's germline CDR1 is SNHLY and CDR2 FYNNEI. The CDR3 has 10 amino acids.

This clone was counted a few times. As DNA, the CDR3 is TGTGCCAGCAGCTTGGGGGGCAGGGGACGTGACGGCTACACCTTC. It specifies CASSLGGRGRDGYTF. The rearrangement uses TRBV5-4 and TRBJ1-2; D possibly corresponds to TRBD1 (6 bases). The V gene's germline CDR1 is SGHNT and CDR2 YYREEE (reference sequence). There are 15 residues in the CDR3. Trimming stripped 0 bases from V and 8 bases from J, with 17 bases between.

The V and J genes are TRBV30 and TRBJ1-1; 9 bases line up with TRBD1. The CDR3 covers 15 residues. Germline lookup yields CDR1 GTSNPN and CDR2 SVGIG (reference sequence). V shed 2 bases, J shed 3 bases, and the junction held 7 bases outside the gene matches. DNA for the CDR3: TGTGCCTGGAGTCGGGGGACAGGGTCTTACACTGAAGCTTTCTTT. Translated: CAWSRGTGSYTEAFF.

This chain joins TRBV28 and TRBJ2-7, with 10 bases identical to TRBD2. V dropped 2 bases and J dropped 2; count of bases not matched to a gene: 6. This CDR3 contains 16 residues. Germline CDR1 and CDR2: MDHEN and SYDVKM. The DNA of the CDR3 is TGTGCCAGCAGTTTAGGGCTAGCGGGGGTCCCCTACGAGCAGTACTTC. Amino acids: CASSLGLAGVPYEQYF.

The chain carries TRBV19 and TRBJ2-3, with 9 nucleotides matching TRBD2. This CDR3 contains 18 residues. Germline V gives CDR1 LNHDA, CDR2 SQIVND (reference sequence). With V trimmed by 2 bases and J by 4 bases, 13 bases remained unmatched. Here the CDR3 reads CASSIRLGSGGSADTQYF. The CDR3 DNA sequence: TGTGCCAGTAGTATACGACTTGGTAGCGGGGGCTCCGCAGATACGCAGTATTTT.

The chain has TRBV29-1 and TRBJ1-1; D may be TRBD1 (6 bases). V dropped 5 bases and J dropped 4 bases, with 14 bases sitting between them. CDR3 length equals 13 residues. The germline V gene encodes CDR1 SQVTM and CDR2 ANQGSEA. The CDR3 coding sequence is TGCAGCGTTCAAGCTGGGGGCTCCACTGAAGCTTTCTTT. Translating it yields CSVQAGGSTEAFF.

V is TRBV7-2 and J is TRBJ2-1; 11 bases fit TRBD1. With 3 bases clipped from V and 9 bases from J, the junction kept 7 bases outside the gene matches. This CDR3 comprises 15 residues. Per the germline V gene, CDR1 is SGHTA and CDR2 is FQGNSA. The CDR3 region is CASSFRTGGAGEQFF. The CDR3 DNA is TGTGCCAGCAGCTTTAGGACAGGGGGCGCGGGTGAGCAGTTCTTC.

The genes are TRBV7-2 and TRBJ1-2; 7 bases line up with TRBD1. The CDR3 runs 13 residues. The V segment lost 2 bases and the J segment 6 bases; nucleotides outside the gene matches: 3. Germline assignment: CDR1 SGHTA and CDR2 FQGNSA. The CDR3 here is CASSLSTGDGYTF. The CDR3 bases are TGTGCCAGCAGCTTAAGCACAGGGGATGGCTACACCTTC. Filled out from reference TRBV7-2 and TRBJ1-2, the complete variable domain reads GAGVSQSPSNKVTEKGKDVELRCDPISGHTALYWYRQSLGQGLEFLIYFQGNSAPDKSGLPSDRFSAERTGGSVSTLTIQRTQQEDSAVYLCASSLSTGDGYTFGSGTRLTVV.

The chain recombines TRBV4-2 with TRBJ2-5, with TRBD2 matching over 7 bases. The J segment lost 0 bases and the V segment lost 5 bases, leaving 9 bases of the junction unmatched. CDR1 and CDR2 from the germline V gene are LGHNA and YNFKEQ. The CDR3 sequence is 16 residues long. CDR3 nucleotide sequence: TGTGCCAGCAGCGACCGTCAAGCGGGGAACCAAGAGACCCAGTACTTC. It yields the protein CASSDRQAGNQETQYF.

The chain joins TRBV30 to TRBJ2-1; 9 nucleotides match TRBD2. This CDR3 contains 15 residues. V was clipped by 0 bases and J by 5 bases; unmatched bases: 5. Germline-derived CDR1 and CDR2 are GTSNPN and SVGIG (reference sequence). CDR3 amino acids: CAWSVTKRGDNEQFF. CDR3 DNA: TGTGCCTGGAGTGTGACTAAGCGGGGGGACAATGAGCAGTTCTTC.

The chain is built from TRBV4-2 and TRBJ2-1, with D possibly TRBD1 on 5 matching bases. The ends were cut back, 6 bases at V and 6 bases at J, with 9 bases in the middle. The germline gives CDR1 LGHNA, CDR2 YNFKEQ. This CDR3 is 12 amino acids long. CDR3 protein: CASRAQGNEQFF. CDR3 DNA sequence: TGTGCCAGCAGGGCGCAGGGCAATGAGCAGTTCTTC.